This entry features one T cell receptor beta chain sequence. The CDR3 is made up of 13 amino acids. V shed 7 bases and J shed 1 base, with 10 bases lying between them. In germline, CDR1 is SNHLY, CDR2 FYNNEI. Sequencing used immunoSEQ multiplex PCR; TCRdb keeps in-frame clones, though not all of them. The table shows roughly 80,000 clones, with 80% to 95% occurring only once. The data were obtained in a study of blood T cell repertoires in COVID-19. Study-wide context: Spain, Italy and the United States supplied samples that represented acute and convalescent COVID-19.

The receptor's source is a man aged 50 to 60 with COVID-19, enrolled during active disease. The genes are TRBV2 and TRBJ1-1, with D possibly being TRBD1 (5 bases). Sequences were obtained from peripheral blood. CDR3 DNA: TGTGCCAGCACCTGGGGCGAGAACACTGAAGCTTTCTTT. Translating it yields CASTWGENTEAFF.